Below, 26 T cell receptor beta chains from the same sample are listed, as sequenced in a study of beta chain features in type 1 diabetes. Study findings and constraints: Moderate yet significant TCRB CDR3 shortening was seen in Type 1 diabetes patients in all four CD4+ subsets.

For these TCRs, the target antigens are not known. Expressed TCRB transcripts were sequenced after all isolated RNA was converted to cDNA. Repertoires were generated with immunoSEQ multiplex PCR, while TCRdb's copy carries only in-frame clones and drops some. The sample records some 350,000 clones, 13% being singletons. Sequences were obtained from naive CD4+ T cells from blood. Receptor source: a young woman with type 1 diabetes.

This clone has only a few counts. The CDR3 spells CASSSRTGQGSYEQYF. Here the CDR3 DNA reads TGTGCCAGCAGCTCCCGGACGGGACAGGGCTCCTACGAGCAGTACTTC. The J gene is TRBJ2-7, the V gene TRBV7-6; 9 bases match TRBD1. This CDR3 has 16 residues. J gave up 0 bases and V 4 bases, and 7 bases lay outside the gene matches. The germline V gene encodes CDR1 SGHVS and CDR2 FNYEAQ.

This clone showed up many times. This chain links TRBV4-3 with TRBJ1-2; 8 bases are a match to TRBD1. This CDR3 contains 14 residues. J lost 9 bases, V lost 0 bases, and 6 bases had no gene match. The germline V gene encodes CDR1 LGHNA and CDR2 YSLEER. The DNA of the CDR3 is TGCGCCAGCAGCCAAGATGGACAGGGAGGAAGCTACACCTTC. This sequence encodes CASSQDGQGGSYTF.

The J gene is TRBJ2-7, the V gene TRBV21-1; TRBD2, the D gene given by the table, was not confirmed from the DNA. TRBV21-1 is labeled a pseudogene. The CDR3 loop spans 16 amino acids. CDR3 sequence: CASSKDISGRRYEQYV. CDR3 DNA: TGTGCCAGCAGCAAAGATATCAGCGGGAGACGTTACGAGCAGTACGTC.

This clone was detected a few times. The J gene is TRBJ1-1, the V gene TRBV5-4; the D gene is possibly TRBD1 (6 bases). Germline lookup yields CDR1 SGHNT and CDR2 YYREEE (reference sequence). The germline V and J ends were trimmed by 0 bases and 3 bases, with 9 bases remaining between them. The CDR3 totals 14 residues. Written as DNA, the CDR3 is TGTGCCAGCAGCTTGGACAGGGTATACACTGAAGCTTTCTTT. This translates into CASSLDRVYTEAFF. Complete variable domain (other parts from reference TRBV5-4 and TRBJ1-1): ETGVTQSPTHLIKTRGQQVTLRCSSQSGHNTVSWYQQALGQGPQFIFQYYREEENGRGNFPPRFSGLQFPNYSSELNVNALELDDSALYLCASSLDRVYTEAFFGQGTRLTVV.

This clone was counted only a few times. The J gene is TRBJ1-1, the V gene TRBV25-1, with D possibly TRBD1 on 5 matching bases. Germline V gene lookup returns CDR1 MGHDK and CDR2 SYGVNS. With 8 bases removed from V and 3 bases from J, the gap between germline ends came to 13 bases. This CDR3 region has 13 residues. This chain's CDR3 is CASASGLDTEAFF. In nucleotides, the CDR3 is TGTGCCAGCGCCTCAGGGTTGGACACTGAAGCTTTCTTT.

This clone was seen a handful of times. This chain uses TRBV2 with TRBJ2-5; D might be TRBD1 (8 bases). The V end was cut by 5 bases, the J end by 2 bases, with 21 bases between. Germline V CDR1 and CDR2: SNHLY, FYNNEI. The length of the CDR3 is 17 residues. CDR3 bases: TGTGCCAGCAGTTCCCGGAGACAGGGGAGGGAGCAAGAGACCCAGTACTTC. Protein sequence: CASSSRRQGREQETQYF.

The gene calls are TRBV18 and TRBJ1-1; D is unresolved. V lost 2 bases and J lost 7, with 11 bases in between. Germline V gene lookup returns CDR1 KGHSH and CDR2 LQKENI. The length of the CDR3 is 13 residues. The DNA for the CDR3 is TGTGCCAGCTCACCAGGGAGAGCTCATGAAGCTTTCTTT. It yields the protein CASSPGRAHEAFF.

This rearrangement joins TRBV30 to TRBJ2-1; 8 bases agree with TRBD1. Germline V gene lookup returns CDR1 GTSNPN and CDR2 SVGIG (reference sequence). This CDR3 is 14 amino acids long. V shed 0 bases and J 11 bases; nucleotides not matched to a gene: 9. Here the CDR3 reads CAWSVAQDRAKQFF. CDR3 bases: TGTGCCTGGAGTGTCGCGCAGGACAGGGCTAAGCAGTTCTTC.

CDR3 bases: TGCGCCAGCAGCCAAGATTGGGCCTATGGCTACACCTTC. Amino acids: CASSQDWAYGYTF. This chain connects TRBV4-1 to TRBJ1-2; D is undetermined. There are 13 residues in the CDR3. V lost 0 bases to trimming and J lost 4 bases, with 6 bases between them. Germline values: CDR1 MGHRA, CDR2 YSYEKL.

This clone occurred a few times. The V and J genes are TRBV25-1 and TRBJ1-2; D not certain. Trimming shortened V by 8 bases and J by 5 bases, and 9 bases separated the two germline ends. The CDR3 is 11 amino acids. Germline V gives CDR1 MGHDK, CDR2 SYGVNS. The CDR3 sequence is CASPRRYGYTF. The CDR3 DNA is TGTGCCAGCCCCCGGAGGTATGGCTACACCTTC.

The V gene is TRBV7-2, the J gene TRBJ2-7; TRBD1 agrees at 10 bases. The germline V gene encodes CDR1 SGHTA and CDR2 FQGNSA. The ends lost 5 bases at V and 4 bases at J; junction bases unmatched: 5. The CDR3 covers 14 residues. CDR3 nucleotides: TGTGCCAGCAGCCCCCGGACAGGGGGATACGAGCAGTACTTC. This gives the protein CASSPRTGGYEQYF. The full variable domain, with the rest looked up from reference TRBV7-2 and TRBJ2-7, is GAGVSQSPSNKVTEKGKDVELRCDPISGHTALYWYRQSLGQGLEFLIYFQGNSAPDKSGLPSDRFSAERTGGSVSTLTIQRTQQEDSAVYLCASSPRTGGYEQYFGPGTRLTVT.

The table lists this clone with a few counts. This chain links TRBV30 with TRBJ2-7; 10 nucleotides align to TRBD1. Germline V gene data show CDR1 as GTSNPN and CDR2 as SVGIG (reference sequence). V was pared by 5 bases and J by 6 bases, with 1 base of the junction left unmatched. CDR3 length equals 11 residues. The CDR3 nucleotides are TGTGCCTGGTGGACAGGGGGCGAGCAGTACTTC. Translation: CAWWTGGEQYF. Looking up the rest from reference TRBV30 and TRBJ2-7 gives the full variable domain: SQTIHQWPATLVQPVGSPLSLECTVEGTSNPNLYWYRQAAGRGLQLLFYSVGIGQISSEVPQNLSASRPQDRQFILSSKKLLLSDSGFYLCAWWTGGEQYFGPGTRLTVT.

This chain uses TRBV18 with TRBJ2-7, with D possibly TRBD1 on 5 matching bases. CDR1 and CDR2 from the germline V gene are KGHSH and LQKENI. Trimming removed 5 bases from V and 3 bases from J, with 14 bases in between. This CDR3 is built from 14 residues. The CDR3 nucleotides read TGTGCCAGCTCATGGGGCCAGGCGATCTACGAGCAGTACTTC. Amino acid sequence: CASSWGQAIYEQYF.

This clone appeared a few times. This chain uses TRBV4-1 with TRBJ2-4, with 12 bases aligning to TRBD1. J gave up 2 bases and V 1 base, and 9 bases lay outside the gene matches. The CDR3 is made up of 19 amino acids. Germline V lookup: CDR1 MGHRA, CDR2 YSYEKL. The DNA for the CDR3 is TGCGCCAGCAGCCAAGGTGGGGGACAGGGGGCCAAAACCAAAAACATTCAGTACTTC. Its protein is CASSQGGGQGAKTKNIQYF.

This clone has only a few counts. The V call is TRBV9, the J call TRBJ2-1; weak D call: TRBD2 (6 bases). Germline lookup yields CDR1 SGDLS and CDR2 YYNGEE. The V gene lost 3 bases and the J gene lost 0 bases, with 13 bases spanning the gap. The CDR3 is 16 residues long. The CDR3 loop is CASSGRDGSSYNEQFF. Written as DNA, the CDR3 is TGTGCCAGCAGCGGGAGAGACGGGAGCTCCTACAATGAGCAGTTCTTC.

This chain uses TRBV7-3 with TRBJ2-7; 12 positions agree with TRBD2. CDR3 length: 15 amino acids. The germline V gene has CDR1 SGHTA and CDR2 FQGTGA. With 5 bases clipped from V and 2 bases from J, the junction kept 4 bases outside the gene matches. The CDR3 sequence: CASSLGLAGPYEQYF. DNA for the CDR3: TGTGCCAGCAGCCTTGGACTAGCGGGACCCTACGAGCAGTACTTC.

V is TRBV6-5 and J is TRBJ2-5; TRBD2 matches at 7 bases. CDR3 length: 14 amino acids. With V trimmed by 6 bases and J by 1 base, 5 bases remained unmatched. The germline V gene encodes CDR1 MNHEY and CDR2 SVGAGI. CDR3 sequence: CASRSLASQETQYF. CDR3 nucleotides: TGTGCCAGCAGATCACTAGCGAGCCAAGAGACCCAGTACTTC.

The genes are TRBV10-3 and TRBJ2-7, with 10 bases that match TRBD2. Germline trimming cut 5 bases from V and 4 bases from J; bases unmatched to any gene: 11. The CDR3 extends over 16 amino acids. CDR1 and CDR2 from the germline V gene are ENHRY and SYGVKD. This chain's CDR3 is CAISSQEVAGGYEQYF. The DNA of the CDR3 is TGTGCCATCAGTTCCCAAGAGGTAGCGGGAGGTTACGAGCAGTACTTC.

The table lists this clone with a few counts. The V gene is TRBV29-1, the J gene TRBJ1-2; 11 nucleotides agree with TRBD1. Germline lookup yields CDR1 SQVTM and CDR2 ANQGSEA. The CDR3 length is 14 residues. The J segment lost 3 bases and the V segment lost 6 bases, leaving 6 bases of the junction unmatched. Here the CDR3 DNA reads TGCAGCGTAGGACCGGGACAGGGGGACTATGGCTACACCTTC. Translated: CSVGPGQGDYGYTF.

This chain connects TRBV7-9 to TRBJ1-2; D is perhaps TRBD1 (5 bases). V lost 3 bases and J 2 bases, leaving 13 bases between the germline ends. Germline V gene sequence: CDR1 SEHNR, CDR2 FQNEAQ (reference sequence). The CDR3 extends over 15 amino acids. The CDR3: CASSFSAAGNYGYTF. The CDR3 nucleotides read TGTGCCAGCAGCTTTTCTGCCGCAGGGAACTATGGCTACACCTTC.

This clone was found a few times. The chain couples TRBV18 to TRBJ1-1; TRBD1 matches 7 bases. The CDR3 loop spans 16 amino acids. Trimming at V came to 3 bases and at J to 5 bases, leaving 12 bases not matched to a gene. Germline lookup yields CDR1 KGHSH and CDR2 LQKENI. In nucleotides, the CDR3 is TGTGCCAGCTCACCCACCCCGACAGGGTTCGTAACTGAAGCTTTCTTT. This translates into CASSPTPTGFVTEAFF.

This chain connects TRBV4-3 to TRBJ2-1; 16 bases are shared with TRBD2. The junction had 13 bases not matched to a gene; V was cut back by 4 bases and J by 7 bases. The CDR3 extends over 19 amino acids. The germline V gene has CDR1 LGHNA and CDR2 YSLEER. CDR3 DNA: TGCGCCAGCAGCCGGACTCACGGGACTAGCGGGAGGGCCGAGAATGAGCAGTTCTTC. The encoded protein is CASSRTHGTSGRAENEQFF.

CDR3 sequence (DNA): TGTGCCAGCAGCTTAGGGCCCCTCGCGGGGCAAAACACTGAAGCTTTCTTT. As protein: CASSLGPLAGQNTEAFF. V gene TRBV7-6 combines with J gene TRBJ1-1; possible D gene TRBD1, 5 bases. V lost 1 base to trimming and J lost 2 bases, with 17 bases between them. The CDR3 runs 17 residues. From germline, CDR1 is SGHVS and CDR2 FNYEAQ.

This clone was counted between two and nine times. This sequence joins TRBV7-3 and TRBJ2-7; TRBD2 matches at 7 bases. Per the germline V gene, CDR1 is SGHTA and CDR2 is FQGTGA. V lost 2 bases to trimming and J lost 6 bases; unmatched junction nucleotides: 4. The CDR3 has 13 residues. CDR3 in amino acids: CASSLLAASEQYF. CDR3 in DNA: TGTGCCAGCAGCTTACTAGCGGCCTCCGAGCAGTACTTC.

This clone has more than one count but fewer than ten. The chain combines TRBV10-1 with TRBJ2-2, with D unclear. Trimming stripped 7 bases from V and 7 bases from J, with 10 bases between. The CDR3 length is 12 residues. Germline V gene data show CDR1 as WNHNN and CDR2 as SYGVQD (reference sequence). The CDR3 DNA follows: TGCGCCAGCATCCCATTGAGCGGGGAGCTGTTTTTT. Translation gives CASIPLSGELFF.

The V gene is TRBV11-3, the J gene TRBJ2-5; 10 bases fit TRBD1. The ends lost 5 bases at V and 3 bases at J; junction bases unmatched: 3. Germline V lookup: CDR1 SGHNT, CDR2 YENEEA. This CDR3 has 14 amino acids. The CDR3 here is CASSPGTGEETQYF. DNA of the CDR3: TGTGCCAGCAGCCCCGGGACAGGGGAAGAGACCCAGTACTTC.